This is a list of T cell receptor beta chains from one sample in a study of OX40 agonist ivuxolimab in advanced cancers. Sequencing was performed with immunoSEQ multiplex PCR; in TCRdb, only in-frame clones are kept and a portion is missing. The table shows about 46,000 clones, with roughly 90% occurring only once. The sequencing used CD4+ or CD8+ T cells sorted from blood, collected in a trial of the OX40 agonist ivuxolimab. These receptors came from an adult with an advanced solid tumor such as melanoma, head and neck, liver or kidney cancer. Both conserved end residues are part of each CDR3. The D gene is left open where the match is weak. Rows may omit the clone size; those that give it use once, few, many or a size class.

>-|TRBJ1-2|-|TRBV5-4
TGTGCCAGCAGCCATAGAATACAGGGATCCTATGGCTACACCTTC
CASSHRIQGSYGYTF
>-|TRBJ2-1|-|TRBV6-5
TGTGCCAGCAGTCCCGACACCGGTGAGCAGTTCTTC
CASSPDTGEQFF
>-|TRBJ2-5|few|TRBV2
TGTGCCAGCAGAAGGCGTGCGCGGAATCCGCGGGAGACCCAGTACTTC
CASRRRARNPRETQYF
>TRBD1|TRBJ2-1|-|TRBV5-1
TGCGCCAGCAGCTTGCCCCGGACAGGGAACTACAATGAGCAGTTCTTC
CASSLPRTGNYNEQFF
>-|TRBJ1-3|-|TRBV5-4
TGTGCCAGCAGCTTGGTAGGTTCTGGAAACACCATATATTTT
CASSLVGSGNTIYF
>-|TRBJ1-2|-|TRBV7-9
TGTGCCAGCAGCCGAACGGCGGAGATTTTGGGCTACACCTTC
CASSRTAEILGYTF
>-|TRBJ2-7|-|TRBV19
TGTGCCAGTAGTATAGGCAGGTCGTATGGCAACGAGCAGTACTTC
CASSIGRSYGNEQYF
>-|TRBJ1-6|once|TRBV7-6
TGTGCCAGCAGCAATCCCGGCTGGGGCGTCGGCTCACCCCTCCACTTT
CASSNPGWGVGSPLHF
>-|TRBJ2-3|-|TRBV15
TGTGCCACCAGCAGAGATGTGCAGGGTCGAGATACGCAGTATTTT
CATSRDVQGRDTQYF
>TRBD1|TRBJ1-6|-|TRBV5-1
TGCGCCAGCAGGAGGGGACAGGGCGTTTCACCCCTCCACTTT
CASRRGQGVSPLHF
>-|TRBJ1-5|-|TRBV6-1
TGTGCCAGCAGTGACACCCCGGGTCCCCCACCGCAGCCCCAGCATTTT
CASSDTPGPPPQPQHF
>TRBD1|TRBJ2-2|-|TRBV9
TGTGCCAGCACCCCGATGGGGACAGGGCACTTAACCGGGGAGCTGTTTTTT
CASTPMGTGHLTGELFF
>TRBD1|TRBJ1-2|-|TRBV18
TGTGCCAGCTCACCACAGACAGGGAGCTATGGCTACACCTTC
CASSPQTGSYGYTF
>TRBD2|TRBJ2-1|-|TRBV28
TGTGCCAGCAGTTTTGGGGGGGTGAATGAGCAGTTCTTC
CASSFGGVNEQFF
>-|TRBJ1-1|few|TRBV5-4
TGTGCCAGCAGCTTGGTCTTGGAGAACACTGAAGCTTTCTTT
CASSLVLENTEAFF
>TRBD2|TRBJ2-7|-|TRBV7-9
TGTGCCAGCAGCCCCTCCCTAGCGGGGGGCGAGCAGTACTTC
CASSPSLAGGEQYF
>-|TRBJ2-7|-|TRBV7-7
TGTGCTAGCAGCCGCGGACGGCTCGACGAGCAGTACTTC
CASSRGRLDEQYF
>-|TRBJ1-1|-|TRBV19
TGTGCCAGTAGTCGGGGGACGGCGAACACTGAAGCTTTCTTT
CASSRGTANTEAFF
>TRBD1|TRBJ1-3|-|TRBV9
TGTGCCAGCAGCACCTCCGGGACAGTCTCTGGAAACACCATATATTTT
CASSTSGTVSGNTIYF
>-|TRBJ1-1|-|TRBV18
TGTGCCAGCTCAGATGAGCAAGTCTTGAACACTGAAGCTTTCTTT
CASSDEQVLNTEAFF
>-|TRBJ1-3|-|TRBV7-9
TGTGCCAGCAGCCCGCTAGGGTACTCTGGAAACACCATATATTTT
CASSPLGYSGNTIYF
>-|TRBJ1-6|-|TRBV7-3
TGTGCCAGCAGCTCTCGGGGGCCTAATTCACCCCTCCACTTT
CASSSRGPNSPLHF
>-|TRBJ1-1|-|TRBV4-1
TGCGCCACCCAAAAGGGTGTACTGAACACTGAAGCTTTCTTT
CATQKGVLNTEAFF
>TRBD1|TRBJ1-2|-|TRBV15
TGTGCCACCAGCTTCCAGGGGGATGGCTACACCTTC
CATSFQGDGYTF
>-|TRBJ2-7|-|TRBV18
TGTGCCAGCTCACCTCTGAAGACTACTGCGGAGCAGTACTTC
CASSPLKTTAEQYF
>-|TRBJ1-4|-|TRBV7-2
TGTGCCAGCAGCCCCCGGATGAGAGGGGAAAAACTGTTTTTT
CASSPRMRGEKLFF
>-|TRBJ1-1|-|TRBV6-1
TGTGCCAGCAGTGAAGCGTTGATTCAGGCTTTCTTT
CASSEALIQAFF
>-|TRBJ1-5|-|TRBV2
TGTGCCAGCAGTTCCGGGGGCACGAATCAGCCCCAGCATTTT
CASSSGGTNQPQHF
>-|TRBJ2-2|-|TRBV29-1
TGCAGCGTTCCCTTAGGGGGGACGAACACCGGGGAGCTGTTTTTT
CSVPLGGTNTGELFF
>-|TRBJ1-5|-|TRBV6-1
TGTGCCAGCAGTGAAGCGCACAGGCAGCCCCAGCATTTT
CASSEAHRQPQHF
>-|TRBJ1-6|-|TRBV30
TGTGCCTGGAGATTTCAGGAGAGCTCCTATAATTCACCCCTCCACTTT
CAWRFQESSYNSPLHF
>TRBD1|TRBJ1-1|-|TRBV9
TGTGCCAGCAGCACACCGCGACAGGGAAGCACTGAAGCTTTCTTT
CASSTPRQGSTEAFF
>TRBD1|TRBJ1-1|-|TRBV28
TGTGCCAGCAGTTTATCAGGGGGCTCTGAAGCTTTCTTT
CASSLSGGSEAFF
>-|TRBJ2-1|few|TRBV19
TGTGCCAGTAGTATACTTAGAGCGGTTGGGAATGAGCAGTTCTTC
CASSILRAVGNEQFF
>-|TRBJ1-2|-|TRBV6-6
TGTGCCAGCAGTTACTCCAGGACAGATTATGGCTACACCTTC
CASSYSRTDYGYTF
>TRBD1|TRBJ1-5|once|TRBV7-8
TGTGCCAGCAGCTACGGGACAGCCTCTTATACTCCCCAGCATTTT
CASSYGTASYTPQHF
>-|TRBJ2-7|-|TRBV7-9
TGTGCCAGCAACTTATTGACTGGCGGACACTACGAGCAGTACTTC
CASNLLTGGHYEQYF
>TRBD1|TRBJ1-2|-|TRBV2
TGTGCCAGCAGAGAATTCGATTGGACAGGGGGCTTTAACTATGGCTACACCTTC
CASREFDWTGGFNYGYTF
>-|TRBJ1-6|once|TRBV5-3
TGTGCCAGAAGACCTGGAGGGAATAGCTCCTATAATTCACCCCTCCACTTT
CARRPGGNSSYNSPLHF
>-|TRBJ1-1|-|TRBV27
TGTGCCAGCAGTTTATCGGGCCGACAGCTGCGGACTGAAGCTTTCTTT
CASSLSGRQLRTEAFF
>-|TRBJ1-1|-|TRBV30
TGTGCCTGGAGGCAGGGCAGGAACACTGAAGCTTTCTTT
CAWRQGRNTEAFF